This entry lists 32 T cell receptor beta chains sequenced from one sample in a study of cytomegalovirus exposure and HLA in healthy donors. Primers: 60 Vbeta forward and 13 Jbeta reverse. This table comes from immunoSEQ multiplex PCR, and its TCRdb copy is limited to in-frame clones, with some not included. The data show fewer than 200,000 clones, with approximately 77% seen just once and roughly 1.5% held by the top ten. The sample was PBMCs. These TCRs come from a male donor in good health and CMV-seronegative.

The chain recombines TRBV7-7 with TRBJ2-3; unclear D gene. Germline-derived CDR1 and CDR2 are SSHAT and FNYEAQ (reference sequence). Trimming shortened V by 4 bases and J by 2 bases, and 7 bases separated the two germline ends. This CDR3 contains 13 residues. The CDR3 coding sequence is TGTGCCAGCAGCTCGGGTTACACAGATACGCAGTATTTT. Its translation: CASSSGYTDTQYF.

This clone was seen a handful of times. The chain is built from TRBV6-4 and TRBJ2-1; 8 bases align to TRBD1. Germline loops: CDR1 MRHNA, CDR2 SNTAGT. With 1 base clipped from V and 6 bases from J, the junction kept 2 bases outside the gene matches. CDR3 length equals 14 residues. In DNA, the CDR3 is TGTGCCAGCAGTGACTTACAGGGGGTCAATGAGCAGTTCTTC. As protein: CASSDLQGVNEQFF.

The chain combines TRBV6-6 with TRBJ2-5; maybe TRBD2 (6 bases). CDR1 and CDR2 (germline): MNHNY, SVGAGI (reference sequence). Trimming pared 6 bases from V and 5 bases from J, leaving 10 bases between. The CDR3 extends over 12 amino acids. CDR3 in DNA: TGTGCCAGCAGCTGGGACTCGGAGACCCAGTACTTC. It codes for CASSWDSETQYF.

In DNA form, the CDR3 reads TGTGCCACCGCTCCGCTAGGGGCAGATACGCAGTATTTT. Translation: CATAPLGADTQYF. The V and J genes are TRBV6-1 and TRBJ2-3; possible D gene TRBD1, 5 bases. V shed 10 bases and J shed 4 bases, with 15 bases lying between them. Germline loops: CDR1 MNHNS, CDR2 SASEGT. The CDR3 loop spans 13 amino acids.

This clone occurred a few times. J is TRBJ1-5 and V is TRBV6-1; 12 nucleotides align to TRBD1. Germline V gene sequence: CDR1 MNHNS, CDR2 SASEGT. The CDR3 has 15 residues. V shed 6 bases and J 3 bases; nucleotides not matched to a gene: 3. CDR3 DNA sequence: TGTGCCAGCAGGGGACAGGGGGCCTCCAATCAGCCCCAGCATTTT. Its protein is CASRGQGASNQPQHF.

The chain combines TRBV7-2 with TRBJ2-5; 9 bases are shared with TRBD2. This CDR3 has 16 amino acids. V lost 1 base and J lost 1; bases outside the gene matches: 4. CDR1 and CDR2 from the germline V gene are SGHTA and FQGNSA. CDR3: CASSLGGRGTQETQYF. The CDR3, as DNA: TGTGCCAGCAGCTTAGGCGGGAGGGGAACCCAAGAGACCCAGTACTTC.

The rearrangement uses TRBV2 and TRBJ1-4; D may be TRBD1 (6 bases). Germline-derived CDR1 and CDR2 are SNHLY and FYNNEI. Trimming took 8 bases from V and 6 from J, leaving 16 bases between them. The CDR3 spans 14 residues. The CDR3 is CASRMTGVYEKLFF. CDR3 sequence (DNA): TGTGCCAGCCGCATGACAGGAGTTTATGAAAAACTGTTTTTT. The entire variable domain, with the rest obtained from reference TRBV2 and TRBJ1-4, is as follows: EPEVTQTPSHQVTQMGQEVILRCVPISNHLYFYWYRQILGQKVEFLVSFYNNEISEKSEIFDDQFSVERPDGSNFTLKIRSTKLEDSAMYFCASRMTGVYEKLFFGSGTQLSVL.

The chain uses TRBV5-4 and TRBJ1-1, with 8 bases aligning to TRBD1. The V gene's germline CDR1 is SGHNT and CDR2 YYREEE (reference sequence). The CDR3 has 14 amino acids. With V trimmed by 10 bases and J by 5 bases, 13 bases remained unmatched. The CDR3 DNA reads as TGTGCCCCTAGAGGGCAGGGGGCCGGGACTGAAGCTTTCTTT. As protein: CAPRGQGAGTEAFF.

The chain uses TRBV5-1 and TRBJ2-3; 7 positions agree with TRBD2. The germline V gene encodes CDR1 SGHRS and CDR2 YFSETQ. The CDR3 is 15 amino acids. The junction had 8 bases not matched to a gene; V was cut back by 6 bases and J by 1 base. CDR3 in DNA: TGCGCCAGCACAGAAGGGACTATCCGCACAGATACGCAGTATTTT. Residues: CASTEGTIRTDTQYF.

This clone was detected a few times. The V and J genes are TRBV6-1 and TRBJ2-1; possible D gene TRBD2, 5 bases. V lost 2 bases and J lost 5, with 22 bases in between. The CDR3 has 18 amino acids. The V gene's germline CDR1 is MNHNS and CDR2 SASEGT. The CDR3: CASSEPRMTVPGDNEQFF. The CDR3 DNA is TGTGCCAGCAGTGAACCCCGCATGACTGTACCCGGGGACAATGAGCAGTTCTTC.

The table lists this clone with a count of one. This rearrangement joins TRBV4-3 to TRBJ2-7; no reliable D call. The CDR3 totals 14 residues. Germline V gene data show CDR1 as LGHNA and CDR2 as YSLEER. V lost 0 bases, J lost 3 bases, and 9 bases lay in between. CDR3 nucleotide sequence: TGCGCCAGCAGCCAAGATCTGGTAGACTACGAGCAGTACTTC. Translating gives CASSQDLVDYEQYF.

The chain combines TRBV9 with TRBJ2-1, with D unresolved. Germline loops: CDR1 SGDLS, CDR2 YYNGEE. V lost 5 bases, J lost 7 bases, and 10 bases lay in between. CDR3 length equals 12 residues. In DNA, the CDR3 is TGTGCCAGCAGTCCCTCAGATAATGAGCAGTTCTTC. Protein product: CASSPSDNEQFF.

This clone was seen once. This chain connects TRBV15 to TRBJ2-1, with 7 bases fitting TRBD1. Germline-derived CDR1 and CDR2 are LNHNV and YYDKDF (reference sequence). J gave up 4 bases and V 2 bases, and 8 bases lay outside the gene matches. The CDR3 has 16 residues. DNA of the CDR3: TGTGCCACCAGCAGACCTGGGGACAGCCGGTACAATGAGCAGTTCTTC. Translation: CATSRPGDSRYNEQFF.

As to this clone: Other DNA sequences of this sample code for an identical CDR3. The chain uses TRBV29-1 and TRBJ2-7; 7 bases map to TRBD1. This CDR3 region has 19 residues. With 1 base clipped from V and 2 bases from J, the junction kept 20 bases outside the gene matches. Germline V gene sequence: CDR1 SQVTM, CDR2 ANQGSEA. The CDR3 nucleotides read TGCAGCGTTGAAGCACGACTTGGACTGAACAGGGGAAGCCCCTACGAGCAGTACTTC. Translation gives CSVEARLGLNRGSPYEQYF.

CDR3 sequence reads: CASSAVGRGALEQYF. The CDR3, as DNA: TGTGCCAGCAGTGCGGTAGGGCGGGGGGCGTTGGAGCAGTACTTC. The chain has TRBV6-1 and TRBJ2-7, with 8 nucleotides matching TRBD2. J lost 7 bases, V lost 4 bases, and 12 bases had no gene match. CDR1 and CDR2 from the germline V gene are MNHNS and SASEGT. The CDR3 sequence is 15 residues long.

The rearrangement links TRBV5-8 to TRBJ1-5, with 10 bases fitting TRBD1. CDR1 and CDR2 from the germline V gene are SGHTS and YDEGEE. The CDR3 loop spans 15 amino acids. J was trimmed by 3 bases and V by 5 bases; bases with no gene match: 5. The CDR3 DNA follows: TGTGCCAGCAGTGGGGACAGGGGATCCAATCAGCCCCAGCATTTT. This encodes CASSGDRGSNQPQHF.

The chain uses TRBV5-1 and TRBJ2-5; the match to TRBD2 covers 7 bases. The closer fit of TRBJ2-7 to the DNA end suggests the J call may be wrong. Germline V gene data show CDR1 as SGHRS and CDR2 as YFSETQ. The CDR3 contains 13 residues. The CDR3 sequence: CASSRGRRYEQYF. The CDR3 DNA reads TGCGCCAGCAGTCGCGGGAGAAGGTACGAGCAGTACTTC.

The chain employs TRBV19 and TRBJ2-3; 14 bases align to TRBD2. CDR3 length: 20 amino acids. V trimming: 5 bases; J trimming: 2 bases; junction bases outside the gene matches: 15. Per germline, CDR1 LNHDA and CDR2 SQIVND (reference sequence). The CDR3 sequence: CASSFDLPGLAGAVTDTQYF. For the CDR3, the DNA is TGTGCCAGTAGTTTCGATCTTCCGGGACTAGCGGGAGCGGTCACAGATACGCAGTATTTT.

CDR3 nucleotide sequence: TGCGCCAGCAGCCCGGAACCCACAGGGGGCGGCTACGAGCAGTACTTC. It encodes CASSPEPTGGGYEQYF. This chain uses TRBV5-1 with TRBJ2-7, with TRBD1 matching 9 bases. The ends lost 4 bases at V and 3 bases at J; junction bases unmatched: 11. The germline gives CDR1 SGHRS, CDR2 YFSETQ. The CDR3 contains 16 residues.

The chain has TRBV6-1 and TRBJ2-7; no definite D call. CDR1 is MNHNS and CDR2 is SASEGT in the germline V gene. The CDR3 sequence is 15 residues long. The ends were cut back, 0 bases at V and 2 bases at J, with 11 bases in the middle. The CDR3 here is CASSEAVRITYEQYF. CDR3 coding DNA: TGTGCCAGCAGTGAAGCGGTCAGGATCACCTACGAGCAGTACTTC.

The chain combines TRBV11-2 with TRBJ2-7, with 10 bases matching TRBD1. The germline gives CDR1 SGHAT, CDR2 FQNNGV. The V and J ends lost 1 base and 2 bases, in that order; junction bases with no gene match: 8. The CDR3 has 17 residues. This CDR3 reads CASSLVGGGTGAYEQYF. The CDR3 nucleotides read TGTGCCAGCAGCTTAGTGGGCGGAGGGACAGGGGCCTACGAGCAGTACTTC. The full variable domain, completed using reference TRBV11-2 and TRBJ2-7, is EAGVAQSPRYKIIEKRQSVAFWCNPISGHATLYWYQQILGQGPKLLIQFQNNGVVDDSQLPKDRFSAERLKGVDSTLKIQPAKLEDSAVYLCASSLVGGGTGAYEQYFGPGTRLTVT.

V gene TRBV27 combines with J gene TRBJ2-6, with D perhaps matching TRBD2 (6 bases). Germline-derived CDR1 and CDR2 are MNHEY and SMNVEV (reference sequence). The CDR3 has 15 amino acids. V was cut by 4 bases and J by 2 bases, with 9 bases left in between. The CDR3 DNA sequence: TGTGCCAGCAGTTCTGGCGGGGCTGGGGCCAACGTCCTGACTTTC. It codes for CASSSGGAGANVLTF.

The CDR3: CATSRAHRGQVGYTF. CDR3 in DNA: TGTGCCACCAGCAGAGCCCACAGGGGGCAAGTGGGCTACACCTTC. The chain couples TRBV15 to TRBJ1-2, with 9 bases that match TRBD1. This CDR3 comprises 15 residues. V was pared by 1 base and J by 8 bases, with 8 bases of the junction left unmatched. Germline V gene sequence: CDR1 LNHNV, CDR2 YYDKDF (reference sequence).

This chain joins TRBV7-6 and TRBJ1-4; no clear D. The CDR3 has 15 residues. V lost 7 bases and J 0 bases, leaving 12 bases between the germline ends. Per the germline V gene, CDR1 is SGHVS and CDR2 is FNYEAQ. The CDR3 bases are TGTGCCAGCACCCTGGAGCTCACAACTAATGAAAAACTGTTTTTT. This encodes CASTLELTTNEKLFF.

The chain is built from TRBV9 and TRBJ2-1; TRBD2 matches at 7 bases. The V and J ends lost 0 bases and 4 bases, in that order; junction bases with no gene match: 1. This CDR3 has 14 residues. Germline CDR1 reads SGDLS; CDR2 reads YYNGEE. This chain's CDR3 is CASSVGLAYNEQFF. CDR3 in DNA: TGTGCCAGCAGCGTAGGACTAGCATACAATGAGCAGTTCTTC.

This sequence joins TRBV13 and TRBJ1-4; TRBD1 aligns across 7 bases. Trimming took 2 bases from V and 7 from J; bases not matched to a gene: 10. The CDR3 runs to 16 residues. Germline values: CDR1 PRHDT, CDR2 FYEKMQ (reference sequence). The chain's CDR3 is CASSLFAGTAGEKLFF. As DNA, the CDR3 is TGTGCCAGCAGCTTATTCGCCGGGACAGCTGGTGAAAAACTGTTTTTT.

V usage is TRBV7-7 and J usage is TRBJ2-1; a possible D gene is TRBD1 (5 bases). V was clipped by 5 bases and J by 2 bases, with 16 bases between them. In germline, CDR1 is SSHAT, CDR2 FNYEAQ (reference sequence). This CDR3 comprises 16 residues. In nucleotides, the CDR3 is TGTGCCAGCAGCCGACGCGTGACAGCCACCTACAATGAGCAGTTCTTC. This encodes CASSRRVTATYNEQFF.

The V call is TRBV11-2, the J call TRBJ2-7; maybe TRBD1 (6 bases). The V end lost 6 bases, the J end lost 2 bases, and 20 bases lay between the germline ends. CDR3 size: 16 residues. CDR1 and CDR2 (germline): SGHAT, FQNNGV. The CDR3 sequence: CASSPEQGRGPYEQYF. CDR3 coding DNA: TGTGCCAGCAGTCCCGAACAGGGTAGGGGCCCCTACGAGCAGTACTTC.

The gene calls are TRBV11-3 and TRBJ2-5; 8 bases match TRBD1. The CDR3 runs to 14 residues. V was pared by 3 bases and J by 2 bases, with 2 bases of the junction left unmatched. The germline CDR1 and CDR2 sequences are SGHNT and YENEEA. The CDR3 coding sequence is TGTGCCAGCAGCTTGGGACAGGAACAAGAGACCCAGTACTTC. Translated: CASSLGQEQETQYF.

This sequence joins TRBV11-1 and TRBJ2-3; D is uncertain. Germline V CDR1 and CDR2: SGHAT, FQDESV (reference sequence). Trimming removed 1 base from V and 0 bases from J, with 5 bases in between. The CDR3 totals 14 residues. CDR3 loop: CASSLGASTDTQYF. CDR3 sequence (DNA): TGTGCCAGCAGCTTAGGAGCTAGCACAGATACGCAGTATTTT. The full variable domain, completed using reference TRBV11-1 and TRBJ2-3, is EAEVAQSPRYKITEKSQAVAFWCDPISGHATLYWYRQILGQGPELLVQFQDESVVDDSQLPKDRFSAERLKGVDSTLKIQPAELGDSAMYLCASSLGASTDTQYFGPGTRLTVL.

The V and J genes are TRBV2 and TRBJ2-1; 7 bases fit TRBD2. Germline values: CDR1 SNHLY, CDR2 FYNNEI. The CDR3 is made up of 18 amino acids. J gave up 1 base and V 3 bases, and 12 bases lay outside the gene matches. The CDR3, as DNA: TGTGCCAGCAGTGAGGCGACTGAGGCGGGGGTGTCCTACAATGAGCAGTTCTTC. Translating it yields CASSEATEAGVSYNEQFF.

CDR3 DNA sequence: TGTGCCAGCAGTAAACGACTAGCGGGAGCGAGGGAGACCCAGTACTTC. Translating gives CASSKRLAGARETQYF. The J gene is TRBJ2-5, the V gene TRBV27, with 12 bases fitting TRBD2. Trimming at V came to 5 bases and at J to 5 bases, leaving 9 bases not matched to a gene. CDR1 MNHEY and CDR2 SMNVEV come from the germline V gene (reference sequence). The CDR3 extends over 16 amino acids.